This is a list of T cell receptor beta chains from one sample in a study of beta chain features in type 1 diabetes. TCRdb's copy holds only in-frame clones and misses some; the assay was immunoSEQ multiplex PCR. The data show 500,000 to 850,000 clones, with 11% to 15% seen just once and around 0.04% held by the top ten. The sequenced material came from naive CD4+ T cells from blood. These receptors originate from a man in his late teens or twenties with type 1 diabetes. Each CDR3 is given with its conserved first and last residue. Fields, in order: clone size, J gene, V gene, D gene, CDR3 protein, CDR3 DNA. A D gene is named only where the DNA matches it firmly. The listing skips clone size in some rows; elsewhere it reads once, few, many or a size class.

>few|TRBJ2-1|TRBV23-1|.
CASSQSNRASGNEQFF
TGCGCCAGCAGTCAATCGAACAGGGCCTCGGGCAATGAGCAGTTCTTC
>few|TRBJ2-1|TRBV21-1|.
CASSKTNNEQFF
TGTGCCAGCAGCAAAACGAACAATGAGCAGTTCTTC
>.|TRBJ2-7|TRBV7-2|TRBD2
CASTLTSGSFEQYF
TGTGCCAGCACCCTTACTAGCGGGAGTTTCGAGCAGTACTTC
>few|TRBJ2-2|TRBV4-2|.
CASSLSSRGANTGELFF
TGTGCCAGCAGCCTGTCATCCAGGGGAGCAAACACCGGGGAGCTGTTTTTT
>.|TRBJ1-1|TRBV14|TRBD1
CASSRGTANTEAFF
TGTGCCAGCAGCCGAGGGACAGCCAACACTGAAGCTTTCTTT
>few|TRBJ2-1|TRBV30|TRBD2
CAFSREETYNEQFF
TGTGCCTTCTCACGGGAGGAGACCTACAATGAGCAGTTCTTC
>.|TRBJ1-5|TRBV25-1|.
CASSETGNQPQHF
TGTGCCAGCAGTGAGACAGGCAATCAGCCCCAGCATTTT
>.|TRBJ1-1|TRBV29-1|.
CSVNRASENTEAFF
TGCAGCGTCAATCGGGCCTCGGAGAACACTGAAGCTTTCTTT
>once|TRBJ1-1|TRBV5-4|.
CATRGRVTEAFF
TGTGCCACCCGGGGCAGGGTCACTGAAGCTTTCTTT
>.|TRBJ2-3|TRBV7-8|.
CASSLTMRVDTQYF
TGTGCCAGCAGCTTAACCATGAGGGTAGATACGCAGTATTTT
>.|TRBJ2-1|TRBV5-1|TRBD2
CASSLPGLAVNEQFF
TGCGCCAGCAGCTTACCTGGACTAGCGGTCAATGAGCAGTTCTTC
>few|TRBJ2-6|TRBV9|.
CASSVVVSGANVLTF
TGTGCCAGCAGCGTAGTCGTCTCTGGGGCCAACGTCCTGACTTTC
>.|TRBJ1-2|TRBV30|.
CAWRDPGGPGYGYTF
TGTGCCTGGAGGGACCCCGGGGGGCCGGGGTATGGCTACACCTTC
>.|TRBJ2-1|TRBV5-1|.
CASSLGVDRRYYNEQFF
TGCGCCAGCAGCTTAGGGGTCGACCGGCGGTACTACAATGAGCAGTTCTTC
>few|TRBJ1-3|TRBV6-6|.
CASSYSPGASGNTIYF
TGTGCCAGCAGTTATTCACCAGGGGCCTCGGGAAACACCATATATTTT
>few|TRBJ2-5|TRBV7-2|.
CASSFSSRETQYF
TGTGCCAGCAGCTTCAGTTCTCGGGAGACCCAGTACTTC
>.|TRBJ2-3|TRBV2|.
CASSASRADTQYF
TGTGCCAGCAGCGCCTCCAGGGCAGATACGCAGTATTTT
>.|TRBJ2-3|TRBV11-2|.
CASSLASGDTQYF
TGTGCCAGCAGCTTAGCGAGCGGGGATACGCAGTATTTT
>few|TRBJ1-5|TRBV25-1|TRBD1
CASSPPGTGSNQPQHF
TGTGCCAGCAGTCCGCCCGGGACAGGGAGCAATCAGCCCCAGCATTTT
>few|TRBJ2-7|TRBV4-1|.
CASSQDHGSSYEQYF
TGCGCCAGCAGCCAAGATCACGGGAGTTCCTACGAGCAGTACTTC
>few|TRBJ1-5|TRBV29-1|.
CSVADFDQPQHF
TGCAGCGTCGCGGACTTCGATCAGCCCCAGCATTTT
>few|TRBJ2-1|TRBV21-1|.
CASNSHSYNEQFF
TGTGCCAGCAATTCCCACTCCTACAATGAGCAGTTCTTC
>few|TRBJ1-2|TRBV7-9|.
CASSPREGGYTF
TGTGCCAGCAGCCCCAGGGAGGGTGGCTACACCTTC
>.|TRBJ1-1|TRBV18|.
CASSQNMGEHMNTEAFF
TGTGCCAGCTCACAAAACATGGGGGAACACATGAACACTGAAGCTTTCTTT
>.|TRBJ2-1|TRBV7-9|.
CASSLLDWVADEQFF
TGTGCCAGCAGCTTACTGGACTGGGTCGCCGATGAGCAGTTCTTC
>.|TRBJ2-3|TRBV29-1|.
CSVARGAKDTQYF
TGCAGCGTTGCCAGGGGCGCTAAGGATACGCAGTATTTT
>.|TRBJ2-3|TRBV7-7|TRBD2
CASSTGTSGGDTQYF
TGTGCTAGCAGTACCGGGACTAGCGGGGGAGATACGCAGTATTTT
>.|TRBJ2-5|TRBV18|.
CASGWTEEETQYF
TGTGCCAGCGGTTGGACAGAAGAAGAGACCCAGTACTTC
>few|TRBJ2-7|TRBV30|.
CAGADQEGSYEQYF
TGTGCCGGGGCAGACCAGGAGGGCTCCTACGAGCAGTACTTC
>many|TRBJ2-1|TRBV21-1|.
CASSKGSGRGNEQFF
TGTGCCAGCAGCAAAGGAAGCGGTAGGGGAAATGAGCAGTTCTTC
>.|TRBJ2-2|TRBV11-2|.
CASSWALVGELFF
TGTGCCAGCAGCTGGGCGTTGGTCGGGGAGCTGTTTTTT
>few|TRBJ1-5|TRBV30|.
CASAQRGNQPQHF
TGTGCCTCTGCCCAGCGGGGCAATCAGCCCCAGCATTTT
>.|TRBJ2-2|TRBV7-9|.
CASSLARDNGELFF
TGTGCCAGCAGCTTAGCGCGGGATAACGGGGAGCTGTTTTTT
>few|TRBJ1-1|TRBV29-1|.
CSGDTRGSQIRAFF
TGCAGCGGCGATACCCGGGGGTCTCAGATTCGGGCTTTCTTT
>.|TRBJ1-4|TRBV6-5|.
CASRRTGTLTEKLFF
TGTGCCAGCAGACGGACGGGGACACTTACGGAAAAACTGTTTTTT
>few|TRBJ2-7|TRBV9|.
CASSRDHSYEQYF
TGTGCCAGCAGCCGGGACCACTCCTACGAGCAGTACTTC
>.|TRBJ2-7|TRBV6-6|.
CASSYSNPPEQYF
TGTGCCAGCAGTTACTCGAATCCGCCCGAGCAGTACTTC
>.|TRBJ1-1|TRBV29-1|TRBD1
CSVGLLRDSGFLLF
TGCAGCGTGGGGCTGTTGCGGGACAGCGGATTTCTTTTGTTT
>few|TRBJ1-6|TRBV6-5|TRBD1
CASSETGVLNSPLHF
TGTGCCAGCAGCGAGACAGGGGTCTTGAATTCACCCCTCCACTTT
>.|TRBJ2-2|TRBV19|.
CASSIQDGYGELFF
TGTGCCAGTAGTATACAAGACGGATACGGGGAGCTGTTTTTT
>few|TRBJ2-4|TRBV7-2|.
CASSLQPRGSGNIQYF
TGTGCCAGCAGCCTACAACCTCGAGGGTCGGGAAACATTCAGTACTTC
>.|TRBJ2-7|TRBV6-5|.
CASSYSAGSYEQYF
TGTGCCAGCAGTTACTCGGCAGGCTCCTACGAGCAGTACTTC
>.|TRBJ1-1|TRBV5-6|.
CASSLARDTEAFF
TGTGCCAGCAGCTTAGCCCGGGACACTGAAGCTTTCTTT
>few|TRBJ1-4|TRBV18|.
CASSPPTTLGDEKLFF
TGTGCCAGCTCACCACCGACCACTTTAGGGGATGAAAAACTGTTTTTT